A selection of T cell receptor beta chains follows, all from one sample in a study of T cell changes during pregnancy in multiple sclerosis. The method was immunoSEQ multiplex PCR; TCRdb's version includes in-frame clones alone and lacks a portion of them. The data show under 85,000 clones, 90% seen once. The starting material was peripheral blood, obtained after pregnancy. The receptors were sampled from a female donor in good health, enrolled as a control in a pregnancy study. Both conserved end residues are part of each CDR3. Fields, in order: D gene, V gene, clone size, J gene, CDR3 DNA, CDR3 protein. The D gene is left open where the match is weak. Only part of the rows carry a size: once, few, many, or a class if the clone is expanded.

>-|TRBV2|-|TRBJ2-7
TGTGCCAGCAGGACTGTGAACTACGAGCAGTACTTC
CASRTVNYEQYF
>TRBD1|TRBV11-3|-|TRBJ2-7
TGTGCCAGCAGAAAAGCCGGGACAGGGGGCTTCGAGCAGTACTTC
CASRKAGTGGFEQYF
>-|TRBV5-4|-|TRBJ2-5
TGTGCCAGCAGTATAATTCCAGGCGAGACCCAGTACTTC
CASSIIPGETQYF
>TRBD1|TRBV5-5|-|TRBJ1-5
TGTGCCAGCAGCGTCTCGGGACAGAATCAGCCCCAGCATTTT
CASSVSGQNQPQHF
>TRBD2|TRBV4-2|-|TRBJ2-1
TGTGCCAGCAGCCTATCTAGCGGGAACCCGAGCTCCTACAATGAGCAGTTCTTC
CASSLSSGNPSSYNEQFF
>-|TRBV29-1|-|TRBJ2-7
TGCAGCGTGGGGCAGGGTACGGACGAGCAGTACTTC
CSVGQGTDEQYF
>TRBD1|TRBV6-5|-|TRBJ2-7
TGTGCCAGCAGTCGCACGGACAGGTCCTACGAGCAGTACTTC
CASSRTDRSYEQYF
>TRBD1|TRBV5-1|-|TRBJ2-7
TGCGCCAGCAGTCGAGGGTCGGGACAGCCCTACGAGCAGTACTTC
CASSRGSGQPYEQYF
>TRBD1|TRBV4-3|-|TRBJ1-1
TGCGCCAGCAGCCAAGGACAGGGGAGTACTGAAGCTTTCTTT
CASSQGQGSTEAFF
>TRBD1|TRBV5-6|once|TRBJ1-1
TGTGCCAGTTGGACAGGGGTCTTACTCATGAACACTGAAGCTTTCTTT
CASWTGVLLMNTEAFF
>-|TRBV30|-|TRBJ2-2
TGTGCCTGGAGTGTTGGAGTTAGGGGGTGGGACACCGGGGAGCTGTTTTTT
CAWSVGVRGWDTGELFF
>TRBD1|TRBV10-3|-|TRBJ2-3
TGTGCCATCAACGGGGACAGTTCCACAGATACGCAGTATTTT
CAINGDSSTDTQYF
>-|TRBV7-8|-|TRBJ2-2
TGTGCCAGCAGCTTAGCGTACAGGGCGGACACCGGGGAGCTGTTTTTT
CASSLAYRADTGELFF
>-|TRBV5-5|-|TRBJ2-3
TGTGCCAGCAGCTATGGAGGCGGCCCCACAGATACGCAGTATTTT
CASSYGGGPTDTQYF
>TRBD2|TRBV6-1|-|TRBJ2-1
TGTGCCAGCGCAACGGGACTAGCCTCCTATGAGCAGTTCTTC
CASATGLASYEQFF
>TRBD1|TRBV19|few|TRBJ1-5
TGTGCCTCGTCAGGGGGGAATCAGCCCCAGCATTTT
CASSGGNQPQHF
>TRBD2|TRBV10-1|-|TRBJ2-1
TGCGCCAGCAGCCCTGGACTAGCGTATGAGCAGTTCTTC
CASSPGLAYEQFF
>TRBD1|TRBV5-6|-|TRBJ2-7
TGTGCCAGCAGCTTGCTCACAGGGGGGGAGCAGTACTTC
CASSLLTGGEQYF
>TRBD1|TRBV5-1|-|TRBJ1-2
TGCGCCAGCAGCTTGTATAGGGACAGCTATGGCTACACCTTC
CASSLYRDSYGYTF
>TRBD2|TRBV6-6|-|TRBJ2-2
TGTGCCAGCAGACCAGCGGGAGGGGTCACCGGGGAGCTGTTTTTT
CASRPAGGVTGELFF
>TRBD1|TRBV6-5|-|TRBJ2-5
TGTGCCAGCAGTTACTCGGGCAGGGGGCTGGAGACCCAGTACTTC
CASSYSGRGLETQYF
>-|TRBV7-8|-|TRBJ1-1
TGTGCCAGCAGCTTAGTTAAGGACTCCCATCTTCCAGCTTTCTTT
CASSLVKDSHLPAFF
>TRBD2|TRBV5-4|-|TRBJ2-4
TGTGCCAGCAGCCCGGGGGGGGCTGCGTTGAACATTCAGTACTTC
CASSPGGAALNIQYF
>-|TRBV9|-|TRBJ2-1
TGTGCCAGCAGCGTAGGGGGAGTGGATGAGCAGTTCTTC
CASSVGGVDEQFF
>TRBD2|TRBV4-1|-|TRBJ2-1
TGCGCCAGCAGCCAGCAGGGACTAGGGAAATACAATGAGCAGTTCTTC
CASSQQGLGKYNEQFF
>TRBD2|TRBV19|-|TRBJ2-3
TGTGCCAGTAGGAAGGCGGGAGCCCTCGTGAGTGCAGATACGCAGTATTTT
CASRKAGALVSADTQYF
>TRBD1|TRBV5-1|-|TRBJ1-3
TGCGCCAGCAGCTTGGCCGGGACAGTAGGAAACACCATATATTTT
CASSLAGTVGNTIYF